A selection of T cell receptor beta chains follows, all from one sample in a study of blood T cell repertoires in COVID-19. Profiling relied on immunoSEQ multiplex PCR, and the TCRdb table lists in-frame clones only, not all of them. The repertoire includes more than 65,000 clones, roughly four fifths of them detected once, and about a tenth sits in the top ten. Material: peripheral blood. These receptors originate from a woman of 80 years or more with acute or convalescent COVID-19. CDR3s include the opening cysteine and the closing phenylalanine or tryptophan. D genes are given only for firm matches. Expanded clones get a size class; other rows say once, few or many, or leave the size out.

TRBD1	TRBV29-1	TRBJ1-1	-	TGCAGCGTAGCCCTCCGGGACAGGGGCTTTATGAACACTGAAGCTTTCTTT	CSVALRDRGFMNTEAFF
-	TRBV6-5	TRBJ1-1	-	TGTGCCAGCAGTTACTCGGGGCAGATGAACACTGAAGCTTTCTTT	CASSYSGQMNTEAFF
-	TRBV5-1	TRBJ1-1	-	TGCGCCAGCAGCTTGGATGGCAGGGCCACTGAAGCTTTCTTT	CASSLDGRATEAFF
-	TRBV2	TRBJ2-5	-	TGTGCCAGACGCGAAGGAACTACACAAGAGACCCAGTACTTC	CARREGTTQETQYF
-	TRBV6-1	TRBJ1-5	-	TGTGCCAGCAGTGAGGCGGCAGTCGTTCAGCCCCAGCATTTT	CASSEAAVVQPQHF
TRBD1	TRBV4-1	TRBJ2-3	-	TGCGCCAGCAGCCCGAGCACGGACAGGAGCACAGATACGCAGTATTTT	CASSPSTDRSTDTQYF
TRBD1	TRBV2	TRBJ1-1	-	TGTGCCAGCAGTGGACAGGGGGCCTTGGGGAACACTGAAGCTTTCTTT	CASSGQGALGNTEAFF
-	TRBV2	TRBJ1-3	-	TGTGCCTCGGCGGGGGCTGGAAACACCATATATTTT	CASAGAGNTIYF
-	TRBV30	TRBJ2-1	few	TGTGCCTGGAGTGTACGGGTAGCCGGACTGATACTCTACAATGAGCAGTTCTTC	CAWSVRVAGLILYNEQFF
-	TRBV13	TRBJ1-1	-	TGTGCCAGCAGCTTAGTAGTGAATCGCCAAAGAAACACTGAAGCTTTCTTT	CASSLVVNRQRNTEAFF
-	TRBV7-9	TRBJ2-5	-	TGTGCCAGCAGCCCACGGGTCGGGAAAGAGACCCAGTACTTC	CASSPRVGKETQYF
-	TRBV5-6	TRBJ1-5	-	TGTGCCAGCAGCTTCCAGGTCAATCAGCCCCAGCATTTT	CASSFQVNQPQHF
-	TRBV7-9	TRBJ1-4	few	TGTGCCAGCAGCACGAGAGGGCAGACGGATAATGAAAAACTGTTTTTT	CASSTRGQTDNEKLFF
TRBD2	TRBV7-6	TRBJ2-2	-	TGTGCCAGCAGCTTAATGGCGGGGGGGGTCACCGGGGAGCTGTTTTTT	CASSLMAGGVTGELFF
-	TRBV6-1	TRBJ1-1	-	TGTGCCAGCAGTGAAGGACAGGAGAACACTGAAGCTTTCTTT	CASSEGQENTEAFF
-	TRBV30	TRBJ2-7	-	TGTGCCTGGAGTCGAAGTTCCAGGTACCTATCCTACGAGCAGTACTTC	CAWSRSSRYLSYEQYF
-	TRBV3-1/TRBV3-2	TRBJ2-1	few	TGTGCCAGCAGCCAAGCTTTGTATGAGCAGTTCTTC	CASSQALYEQFF
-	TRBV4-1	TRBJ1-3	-	TGCGCCAGCAGCCAAGATCCTCAGGTGGTCTCTGGAAACACCATATATTTT	CASSQDPQVVSGNTIYF
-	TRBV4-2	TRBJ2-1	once	TGTGCCAGCAGCCCGGACAGAGAGCAGTTCTTC	CASSPDREQFF
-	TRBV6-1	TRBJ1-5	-	TGTGCCAGCAGTGAATCCCTGCGAGGAGGATATCAGCCCCAGCATTTT	CASSESLRGGYQPQHF
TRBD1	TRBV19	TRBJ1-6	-	TGTGCCAGTAGTATCCCGCTTAGTGAGGGGGCAAATTCACCCCTCCACTTT	CASSIPLSEGANSPLHF
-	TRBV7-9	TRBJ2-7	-	TGTGCCAGCACCCCCCGGGGGTCGGGTGACTACGAGCAGTACTTC	CASTPRGSGDYEQYF
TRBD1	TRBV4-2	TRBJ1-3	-	TGTGCCAGCAGCCAAGGGACAGGAGACTCTGGAAACACCATATATTTT	CASSQGTGDSGNTIYF
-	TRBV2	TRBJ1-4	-	TGTGCCAGCAGGAAAGGCCTGGGGGCCCCAAATGAAAAACTGTTTTTT	CASRKGLGAPNEKLFF
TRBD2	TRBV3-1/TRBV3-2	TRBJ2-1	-	TGTGCCAGCAGCCAACAAGCGGGGAGCTCCTACAATGAGCAGTTCTTC	CASSQQAGSSYNEQFF
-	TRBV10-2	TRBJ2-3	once	TGCGCCAGCAGTGAGATTGGCGGGGTGATCACAGATACGCAGTATTTT	CASSEIGGVITDTQYF
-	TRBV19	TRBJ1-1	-	TGTGCCAGTAGTATTAAGGGGGTGAACACTGAAGCTTTCTTT	CASSIKGVNTEAFF
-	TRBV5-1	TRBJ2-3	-	TGCGCCAGCAGCTTGTCAACAGCTAACACAGATACGCAGTATTTT	CASSLSTANTDTQYF
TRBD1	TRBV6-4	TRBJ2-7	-	TGTGCCATCCAGGACAGGGATCCCCATTTGGAGCAGTACTTC	CAIQDRDPHLEQYF
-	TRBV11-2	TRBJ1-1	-	TGTGCCAGCAGCTTAGCCCAGGGGACTGAAGCTTTCTTT	CASSLAQGTEAFF
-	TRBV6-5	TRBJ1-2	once	TGTGCCAGCAGTCTCGGACGGAGCCCGGGAGCCTACACCTTC	CASSLGRSPGAYTF
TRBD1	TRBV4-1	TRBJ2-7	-	TGCGCCAGCAGCCAACCGGGACAGGGCCCCTACGAGCAGTACTTC	CASSQPGQGPYEQYF
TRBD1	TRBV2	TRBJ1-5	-	TGTGCCAGCAGTGGACAGGGAATTTGGCAGCCCCAGCATTTT	CASSGQGIWQPQHF
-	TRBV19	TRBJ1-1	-	TGTGCCAGTAGTTTCTCTATGAACACTGAAGCTTTCTTT	CASSFSMNTEAFF
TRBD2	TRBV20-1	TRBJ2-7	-	TGCAGTGCTACTAGCGGCCACGAGCAGTACTTC	CSATSGHEQYF
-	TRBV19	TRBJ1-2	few	TGTGCCAGTAGTATCGAGCAGGGTCGCTATGGCTACACCTTC	CASSIEQGRYGYTF
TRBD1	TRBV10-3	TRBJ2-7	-	TGTGCCATCAGTGGAGGGACAGGGGACGAGCAGTACTTC	CAISGGTGDEQYF
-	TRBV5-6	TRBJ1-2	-	TGTGCCAGCAGCTTACAGGTAGCTAACTATGGCTACACCTTC	CASSLQVANYGYTF
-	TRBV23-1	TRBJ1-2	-	TGCGCCAGCACTATCGGAGGCAGTCACTATGGCTACACCTTC	CASTIGGSHYGYTF
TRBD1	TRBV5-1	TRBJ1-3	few	TGCGCCAGCAGCCCTGGGACAGCACCAATTTCTGGAAACACCATATATTTT	CASSPGTAPISGNTIYF